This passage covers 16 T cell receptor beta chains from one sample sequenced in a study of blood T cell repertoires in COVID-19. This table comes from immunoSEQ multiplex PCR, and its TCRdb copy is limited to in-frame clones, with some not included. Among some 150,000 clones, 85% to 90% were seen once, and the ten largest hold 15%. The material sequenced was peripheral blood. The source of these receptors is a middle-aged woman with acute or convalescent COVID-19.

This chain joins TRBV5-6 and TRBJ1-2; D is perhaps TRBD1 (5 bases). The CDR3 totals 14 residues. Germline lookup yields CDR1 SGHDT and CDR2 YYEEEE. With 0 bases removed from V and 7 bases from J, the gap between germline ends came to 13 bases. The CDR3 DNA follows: TGTGCCAGCAGCTTGGGAACAGGTCGAAGTGGCTACACCTTC. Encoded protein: CASSLGTGRSGYTF.

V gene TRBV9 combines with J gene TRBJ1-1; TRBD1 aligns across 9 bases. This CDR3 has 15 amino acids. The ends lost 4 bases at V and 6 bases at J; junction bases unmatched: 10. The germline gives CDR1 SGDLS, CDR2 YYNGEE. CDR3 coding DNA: TGTGCCAGCAGCCCTCCTACAGGGGGCTACGCTGAAGCTTTCTTT. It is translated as CASSPPTGGYAEAFF. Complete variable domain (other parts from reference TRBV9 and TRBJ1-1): DSGVTQTPKHLITATGQRVTLRCSPRSGDLSVYWYQQSLDQGLQFLIQYYNGEERAKGNILERFSAQQFPDLHSELNLSSLELGDSALYFCASSPPTGGYAEAFFGQGTRLTVV.

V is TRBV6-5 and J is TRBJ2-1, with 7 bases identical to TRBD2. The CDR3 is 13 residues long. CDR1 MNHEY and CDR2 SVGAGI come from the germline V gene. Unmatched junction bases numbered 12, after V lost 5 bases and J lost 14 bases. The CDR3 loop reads CASSRILWGGEFF. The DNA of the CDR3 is TGTGCCAGCAGTAGAATTTTGTGGGGAGGGGAGTTCTTC.

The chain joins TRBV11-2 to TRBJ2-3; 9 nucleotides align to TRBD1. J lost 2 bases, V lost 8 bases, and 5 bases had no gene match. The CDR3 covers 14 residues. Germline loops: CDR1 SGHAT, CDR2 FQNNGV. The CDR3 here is CASGGQGFTDTQYF. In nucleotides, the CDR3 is TGTGCCAGCGGGGGACAGGGTTTCACAGATACGCAGTATTTT.

CDR3 region: CASSPPPQGNTEAFF. The CDR3 nucleotides are TGTGCCAGCTCACCACCGCCGCAGGGGAACACTGAAGCTTTCTTT. V usage is TRBV18 and J usage is TRBJ1-1; a weak D match, TRBD1 (5 bases). The V gene lost 0 bases and the J gene lost 1 base, with 9 bases spanning the gap. The CDR3 runs 15 residues. In germline, CDR1 is KGHSH, CDR2 LQKENI.

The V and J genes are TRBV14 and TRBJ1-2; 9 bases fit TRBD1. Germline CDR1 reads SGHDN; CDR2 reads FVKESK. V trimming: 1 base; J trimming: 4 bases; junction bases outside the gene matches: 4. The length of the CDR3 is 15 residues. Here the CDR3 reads CASSQAGQGSYGYTF. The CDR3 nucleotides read TGTGCCAGCAGCCAAGCTGGACAGGGGAGCTATGGCTACACCTTC.

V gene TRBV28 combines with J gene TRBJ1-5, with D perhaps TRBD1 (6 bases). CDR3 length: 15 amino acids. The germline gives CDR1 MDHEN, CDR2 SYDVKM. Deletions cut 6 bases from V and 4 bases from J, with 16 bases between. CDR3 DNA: TGTGCCAGCAGCCCCGACAGGTCATTTAATCAGCCCCAGCATTTT. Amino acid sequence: CASSPDRSFNQPQHF.

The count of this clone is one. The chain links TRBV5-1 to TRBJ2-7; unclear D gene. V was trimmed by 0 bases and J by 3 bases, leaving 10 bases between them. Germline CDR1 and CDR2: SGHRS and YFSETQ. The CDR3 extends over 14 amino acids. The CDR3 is CASSLAFPGYEQYF. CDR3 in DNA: TGCGCCAGCAGCTTGGCTTTTCCGGGCTACGAGCAGTACTTC.

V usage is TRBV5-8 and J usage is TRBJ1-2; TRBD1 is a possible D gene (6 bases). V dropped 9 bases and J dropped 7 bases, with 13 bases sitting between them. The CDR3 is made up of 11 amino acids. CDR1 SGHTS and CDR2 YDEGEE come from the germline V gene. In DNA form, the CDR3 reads TGTGCCACGATAACAGGGTCTGGCTACACCTTC. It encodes CATITGSGYTF.

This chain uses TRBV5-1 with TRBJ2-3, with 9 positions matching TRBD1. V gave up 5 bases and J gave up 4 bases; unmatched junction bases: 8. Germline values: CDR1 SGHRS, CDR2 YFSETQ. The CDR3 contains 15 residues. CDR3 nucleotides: TGCGCCAGCAGGCAACAGGGGGCAGGGGCAGATACGCAGTATTTT. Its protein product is CASRQQGAGADTQYF.

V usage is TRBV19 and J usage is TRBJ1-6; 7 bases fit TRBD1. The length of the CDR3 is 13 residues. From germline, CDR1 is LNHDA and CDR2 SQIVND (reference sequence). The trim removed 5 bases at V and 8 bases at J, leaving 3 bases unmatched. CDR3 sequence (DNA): TGTGCCAGTAGTCCCGACAGGGATTCACCCCTCCACTTT. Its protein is CASSPDRDSPLHF.

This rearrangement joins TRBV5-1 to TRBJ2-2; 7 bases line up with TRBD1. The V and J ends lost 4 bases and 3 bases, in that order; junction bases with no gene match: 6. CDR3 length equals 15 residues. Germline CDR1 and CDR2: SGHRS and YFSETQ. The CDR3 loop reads CASSSTGTDTGELFF. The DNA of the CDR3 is TGCGCCAGCAGCAGTACCGGGACAGACACCGGGGAGCTGTTTTTT.

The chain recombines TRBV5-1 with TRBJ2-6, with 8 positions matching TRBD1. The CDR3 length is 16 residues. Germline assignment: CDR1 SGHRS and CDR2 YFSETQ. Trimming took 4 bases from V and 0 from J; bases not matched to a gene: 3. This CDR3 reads CASSQGTGSGANVLTF. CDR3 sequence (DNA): TGCGCCAGCAGCCAGGGGACAGGCTCTGGGGCCAACGTCCTGACTTTC.

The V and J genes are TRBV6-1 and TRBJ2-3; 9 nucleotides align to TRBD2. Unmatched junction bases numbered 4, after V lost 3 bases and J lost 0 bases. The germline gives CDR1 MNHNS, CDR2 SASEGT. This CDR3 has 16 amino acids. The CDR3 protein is CASSDAGGPSTDTQYF. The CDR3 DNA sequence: TGTGCCAGCAGTGATGCGGGAGGGCCCAGCACAGATACGCAGTATTTT.

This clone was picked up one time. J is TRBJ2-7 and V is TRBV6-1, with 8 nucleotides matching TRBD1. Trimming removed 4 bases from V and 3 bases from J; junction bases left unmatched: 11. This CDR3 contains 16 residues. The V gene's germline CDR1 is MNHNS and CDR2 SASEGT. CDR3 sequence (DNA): TGTGCCAGCAGTGCCGCGAACAGGGGGATAGTCTACGAGCAGTACTTC. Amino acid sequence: CASSAANRGIVYEQYF.

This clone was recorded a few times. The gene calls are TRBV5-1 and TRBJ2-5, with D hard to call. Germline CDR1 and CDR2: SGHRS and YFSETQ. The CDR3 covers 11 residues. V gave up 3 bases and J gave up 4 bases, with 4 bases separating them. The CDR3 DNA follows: TGCGCCAGCAGCTCGGTAGAGACCCAGTACTTC. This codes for CASSSVETQYF.